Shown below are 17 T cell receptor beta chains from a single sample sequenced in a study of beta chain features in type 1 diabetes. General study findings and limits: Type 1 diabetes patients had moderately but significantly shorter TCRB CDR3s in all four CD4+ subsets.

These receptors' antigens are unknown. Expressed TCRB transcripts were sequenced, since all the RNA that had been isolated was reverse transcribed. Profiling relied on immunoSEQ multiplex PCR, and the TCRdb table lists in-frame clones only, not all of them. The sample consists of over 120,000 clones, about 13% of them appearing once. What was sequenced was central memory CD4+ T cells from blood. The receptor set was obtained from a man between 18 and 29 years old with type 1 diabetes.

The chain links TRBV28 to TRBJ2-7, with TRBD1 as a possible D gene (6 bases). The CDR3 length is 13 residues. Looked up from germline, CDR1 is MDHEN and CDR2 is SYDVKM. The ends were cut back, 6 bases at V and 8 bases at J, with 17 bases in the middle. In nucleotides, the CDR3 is TGTGCCAGCAGGACGACAGGTCCGGAAAAGCAGTACTTC. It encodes CASRTTGPEKQYF.

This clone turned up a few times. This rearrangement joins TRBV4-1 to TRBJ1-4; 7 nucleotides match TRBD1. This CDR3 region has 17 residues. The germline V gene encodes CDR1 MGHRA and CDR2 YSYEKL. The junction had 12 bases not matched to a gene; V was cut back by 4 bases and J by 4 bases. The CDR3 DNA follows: TGCGCCAGCAGCCCGCGAACCGGGACAGACGGTAATGAAAAACTGTTTTTT. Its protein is CASSPRTGTDGNEKLFF.

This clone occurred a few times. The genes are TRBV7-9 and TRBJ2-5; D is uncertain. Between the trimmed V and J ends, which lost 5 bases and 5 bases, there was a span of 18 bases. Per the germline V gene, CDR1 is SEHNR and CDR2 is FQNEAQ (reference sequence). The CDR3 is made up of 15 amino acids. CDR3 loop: CASSLSHGLMETQYF. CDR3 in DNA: TGTGCCAGCAGCCTCTCCCACGGGCTGATGGAGACCCAGTACTTC.

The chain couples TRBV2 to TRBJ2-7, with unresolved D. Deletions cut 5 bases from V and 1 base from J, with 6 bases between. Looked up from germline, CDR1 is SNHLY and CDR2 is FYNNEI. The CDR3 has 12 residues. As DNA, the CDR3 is TGTGCCAGCAGTTCGAATTCCTACGAGCAGTACTTC. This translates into CASSSNSYEQYF.

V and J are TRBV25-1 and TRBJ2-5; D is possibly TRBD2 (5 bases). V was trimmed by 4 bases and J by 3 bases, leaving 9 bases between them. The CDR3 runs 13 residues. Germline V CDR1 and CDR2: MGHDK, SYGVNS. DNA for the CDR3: TGTGCCAGCAGTGGAGGGTTCGAAGAGACCCAGTACTTC. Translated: CASSGGFEETQYF. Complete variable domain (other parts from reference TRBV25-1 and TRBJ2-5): EADIYQTPRYLVIGTGKKITLECSQTMGHDKMYWYQQDPGMELHLIHYSYGVNSTEKGDLSSESTVSRIRTEHFPLTLESARPSHTSQYLCASSGGFEETQYFGPGTRLLVL.

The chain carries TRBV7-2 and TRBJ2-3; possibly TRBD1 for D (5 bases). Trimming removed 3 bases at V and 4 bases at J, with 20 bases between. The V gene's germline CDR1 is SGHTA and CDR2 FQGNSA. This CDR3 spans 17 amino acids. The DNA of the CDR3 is TGTGCCAGCAGCTTTAGATCCCCCAGGGCGGCGGCAGATACGCAGTATTTT. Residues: CASSFRSPRAAADTQYF.

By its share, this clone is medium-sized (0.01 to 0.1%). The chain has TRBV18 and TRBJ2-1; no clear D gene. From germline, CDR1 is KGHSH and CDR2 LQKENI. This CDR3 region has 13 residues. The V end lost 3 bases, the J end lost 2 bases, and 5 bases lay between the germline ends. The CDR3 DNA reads TGTGCCAGCTCACCGACGACCTACAATGAGCAGTTCTTC. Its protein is CASSPTTYNEQFF.

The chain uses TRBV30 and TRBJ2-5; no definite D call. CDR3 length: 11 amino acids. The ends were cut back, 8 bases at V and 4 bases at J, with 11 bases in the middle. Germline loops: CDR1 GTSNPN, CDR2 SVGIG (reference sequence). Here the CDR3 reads CAPGRRETQYF. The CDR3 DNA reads TGTGCCCCTGGTCGCCGAGAGACCCAGTACTTC. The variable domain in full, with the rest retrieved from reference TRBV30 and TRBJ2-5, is SQTIHQWPATLVQPVGSPLSLECTVEGTSNPNLYWYRQAAGRGLQLLFYSVGIGQISSEVPQNLSASRPQDRQFILSSKKLLLSDSGFYLCAPGRRETQYFGPGTRLLVL.

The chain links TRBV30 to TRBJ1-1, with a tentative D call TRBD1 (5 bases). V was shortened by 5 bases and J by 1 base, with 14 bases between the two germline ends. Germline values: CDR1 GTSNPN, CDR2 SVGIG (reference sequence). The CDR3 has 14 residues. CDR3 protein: CAWGRTLENTEAFF. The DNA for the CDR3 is TGTGCCTGGGGACGGACACTCGAGAACACTGAAGCTTTCTTT.

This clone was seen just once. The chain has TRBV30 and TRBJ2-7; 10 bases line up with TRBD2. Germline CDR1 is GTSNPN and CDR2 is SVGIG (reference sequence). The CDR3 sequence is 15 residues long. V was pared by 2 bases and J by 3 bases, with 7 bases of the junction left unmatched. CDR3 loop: CAWSPGLAAVYEQYF. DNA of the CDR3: TGTGCCTGGAGTCCCGGACTAGCGGCGGTCTACGAGCAGTACTTC.

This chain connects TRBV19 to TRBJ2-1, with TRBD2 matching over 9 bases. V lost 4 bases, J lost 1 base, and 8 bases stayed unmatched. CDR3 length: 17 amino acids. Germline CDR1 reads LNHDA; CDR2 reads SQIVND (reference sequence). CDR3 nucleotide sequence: TGTGCCAGTAGTAGGTTCCTAGCGGGGCAGTCCTACAATGAGCAGTTCTTC. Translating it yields CASSRFLAGQSYNEQFF.

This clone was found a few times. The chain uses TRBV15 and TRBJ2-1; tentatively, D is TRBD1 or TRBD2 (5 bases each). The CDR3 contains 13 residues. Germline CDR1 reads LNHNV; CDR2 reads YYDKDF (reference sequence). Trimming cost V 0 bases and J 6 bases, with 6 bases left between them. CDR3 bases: TGTGCCACCAGCAGAGAGGGGGTCAATGAGCAGTTCTTC. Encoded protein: CATSREGVNEQFF.

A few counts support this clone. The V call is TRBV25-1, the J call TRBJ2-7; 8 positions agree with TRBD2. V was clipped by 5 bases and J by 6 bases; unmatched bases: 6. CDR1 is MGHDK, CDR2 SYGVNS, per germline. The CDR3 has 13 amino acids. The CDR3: CASSRGGPAEQYF. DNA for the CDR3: TGTGCCAGCAGTCGCGGGGGGCCGGCCGAGCAGTACTTC.

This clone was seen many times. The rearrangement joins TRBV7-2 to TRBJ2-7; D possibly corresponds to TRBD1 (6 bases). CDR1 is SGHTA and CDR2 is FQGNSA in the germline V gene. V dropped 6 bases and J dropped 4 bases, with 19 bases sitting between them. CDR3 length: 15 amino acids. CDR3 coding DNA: TGTGCCAGCAGGGCGACCGGGCAGGGGTGGTACGAGCAGTACTTC. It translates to CASRATGQGWYEQYF. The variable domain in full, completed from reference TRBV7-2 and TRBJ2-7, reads GAGVSQSPSNKVTEKGKDVELRCDPISGHTALYWYRQSLGQGLEFLIYFQGNSAPDKSGLPSDRFSAERTGGSVSTLTIQRTQQEDSAVYLCASRATGQGWYEQYFGPGTRLTVT.

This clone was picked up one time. The CDR3 loop reads CASSLASVGHYGYTF. CDR3 sequence (DNA): TGTGCCAGCAGCTTGGCCTCGGTAGGCCACTATGGCTACACCTTC. The J gene is TRBJ1-2, the V gene TRBV5-4; no clear D. Germline V gene sequence: CDR1 SGHNT, CDR2 YYREEE (reference sequence). Trimming stripped 0 bases from V and 3 bases from J, with 12 bases between. CDR3 length equals 15 residues.

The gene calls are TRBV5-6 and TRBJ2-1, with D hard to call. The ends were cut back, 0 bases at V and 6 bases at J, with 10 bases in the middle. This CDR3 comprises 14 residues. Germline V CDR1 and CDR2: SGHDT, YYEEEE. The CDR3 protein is CASSLGLAGNEQFF. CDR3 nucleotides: TGTGCCAGCAGCTTGGGGCTGGCCGGCAATGAGCAGTTCTTC.

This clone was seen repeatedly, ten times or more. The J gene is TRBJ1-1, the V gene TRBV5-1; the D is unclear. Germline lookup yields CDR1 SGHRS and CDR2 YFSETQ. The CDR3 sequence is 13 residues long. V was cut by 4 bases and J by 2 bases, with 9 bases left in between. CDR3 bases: TGCGCCAGCAGCACCATGGACAACACTGAAGCTTTCTTT. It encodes CASSTMDNTEAFF.